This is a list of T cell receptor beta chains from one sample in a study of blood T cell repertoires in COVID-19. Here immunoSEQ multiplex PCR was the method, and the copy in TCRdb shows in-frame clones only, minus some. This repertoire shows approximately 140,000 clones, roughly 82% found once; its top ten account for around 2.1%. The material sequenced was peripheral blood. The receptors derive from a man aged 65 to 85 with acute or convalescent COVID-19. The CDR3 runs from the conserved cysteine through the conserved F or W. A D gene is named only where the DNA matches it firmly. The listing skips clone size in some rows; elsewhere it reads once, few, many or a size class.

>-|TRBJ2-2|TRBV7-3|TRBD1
TGTGCCAGCAGATACCGACAGGGAACCGGCGGGGAGCTGTTTTTT
CASRYRQGTGGELFF
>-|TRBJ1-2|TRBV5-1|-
TGCGCCAGCAGCTTGGATGGTAACGCGGAGGGGGGCTACACCTTC
CASSLDGNAEGGYTF
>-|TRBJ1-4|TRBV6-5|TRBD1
TGTGCCAGCAGTCTGGACAGGGGCAATGAAAAACTGTTTTTT
CASSLDRGNEKLFF
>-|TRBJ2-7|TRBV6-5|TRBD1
TGTGCCAGCAGGGGGGGAAGGCAGGGGGCCCACGAGCAGTACTTC
CASRGGRQGAHEQYF
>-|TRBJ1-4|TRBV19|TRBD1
TGTGCCAGTAGCACACAGGGGGCTTCTGAAAAACTGTTTTTT
CASSTQGASEKLFF
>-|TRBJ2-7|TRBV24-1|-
TGTGCCACCAGTGATTTTGGAGGGGCTCCCCTCGGACAGTACTTC
CATSDFGGAPLGQYF
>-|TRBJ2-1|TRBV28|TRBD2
TGTGCCAGCAGTCCCAGCGGGAGCTCCTACAATGAGCAGTTCTTC
CASSPSGSSYNEQFF
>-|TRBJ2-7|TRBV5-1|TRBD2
TGCGCCAGCAGCCGAACCCAGGGAGGGTACGAGCAGTACTTC
CASSRTQGGYEQYF
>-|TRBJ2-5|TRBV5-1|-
TGCGCCAGCAGACCGAATGTTAGCCCCCAAGAGACCCAGTACTTC
CASRPNVSPQETQYF
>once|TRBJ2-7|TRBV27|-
TGTGCCGGCAGTTTATCGGGTAGCGGTCCCTACGAGCAGTACTTC
CAGSLSGSGPYEQYF
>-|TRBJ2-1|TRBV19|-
TGTGCCAGTAGTATTCTTCTGACAGGCTCCAGGGAGCAGTTCTTC
CASSILLTGSREQFF
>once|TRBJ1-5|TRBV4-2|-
TGTGCCAGCAGCCAAGAACGCGATTTCCAGCGGAGAAATCAGCCCCAGCATTTT
CASSQERDFQRRNQPQHF
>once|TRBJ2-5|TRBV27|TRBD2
TGTGCCAGCAGTTTGTGGAGGGGGACGACTAGCGGGAGGGCTCAAGAGACCCAGTACTTC
CASSLWRGTTSGRAQETQYF
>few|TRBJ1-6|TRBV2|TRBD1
TGTGCCACAACGGGGGACAGCCCGGGAACGTCACCCCTCCACTTT
CATTGDSPGTSPLHF
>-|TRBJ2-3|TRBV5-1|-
TGCGCCAGCAGCTTGGGAGGTAGCGATACGCAGTATTTT
CASSLGGSDTQYF
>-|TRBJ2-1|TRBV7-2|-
TGTGCCAGCAGCTTACTGGGCGCCAGGGATGAGCAGTTCTTC
CASSLLGARDEQFF
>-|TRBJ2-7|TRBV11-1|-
TGTGCCAGCAGCTTTGGGGAGAGCTCCTACGAGCAGTACTTC
CASSFGESSYEQYF
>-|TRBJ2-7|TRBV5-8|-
TGTGCCAGCAGCTTGCTCCCAGGGGCTGTCTACGAGCAGTACTTC
CASSLLPGAVYEQYF
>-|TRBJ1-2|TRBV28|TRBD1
TGTGCCAGCAGTTACGGACAGGGGAAGAACTATGGCTACACCTTC
CASSYGQGKNYGYTF
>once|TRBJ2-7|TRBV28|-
TGTGCCAGCAGCCTTTTCGGGGGGCCGAGAGAGCAGTACTTC
CASSLFGGPREQYF
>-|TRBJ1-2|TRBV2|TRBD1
TGTGCCAGCAGCCTCAGGGGGGACGACCCGGACTACACCTTC
CASSLRGDDPDYTF
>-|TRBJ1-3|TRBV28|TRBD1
TGTGCCAGCAGCCCCCCACAGGGGGCTGGAAACACCATATATTTT
CASSPPQGAGNTIYF
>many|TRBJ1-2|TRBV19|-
TGTGCCAGTAGTCCACACGGAGATACCTATGGCTACACCTTC
CASSPHGDTYGYTF
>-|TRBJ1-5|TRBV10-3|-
TGTGCCACCCAGGGCGAGTCCCAGAATCAGCCCCAGCATTTT
CATQGESQNQPQHF
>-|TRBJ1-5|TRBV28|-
TGTGCCAGCAGTTTATCACAGTATAGCAATCAGCCCCAGCATTTT
CASSLSQYSNQPQHF
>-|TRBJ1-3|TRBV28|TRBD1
TGTGCCAGCAGCCGTGGACAGGTCGGCTCTGGAAACACCATATATTTT
CASSRGQVGSGNTIYF
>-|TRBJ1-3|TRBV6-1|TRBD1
TGTGCCAGCAGTGTTTACAGGGGCTCCTCTGGAAACACCATATATTTT
CASSVYRGSSGNTIYF
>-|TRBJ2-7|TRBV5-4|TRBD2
TGTGCCAGCAGCTTGGCTCTAGCGGGGGCCTACGAGCAGTACTTC
CASSLALAGAYEQYF
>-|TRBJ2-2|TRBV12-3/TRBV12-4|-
TGTGCCAGCAGTTTAAGCGTCGGGGAGCTGTTTTTT
CASSLSVGELFF
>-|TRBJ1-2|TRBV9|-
TGTGCCAGTGGTGGCAGGGACTTCTATGGCTACACCTTC
CASGGRDFYGYTF
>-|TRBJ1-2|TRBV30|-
TGTGCCTGGGCGAGCGGGCCGGGAGGCTACACCTTC
CAWASGPGGYTF
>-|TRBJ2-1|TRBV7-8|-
TGTGCCAGCAGCTTATTTCCACTAGGAGGCTACAATGAGCAGTTCTTC
CASSLFPLGGYNEQFF
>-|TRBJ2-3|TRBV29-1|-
TGCAGCGCTGGGAGAGACCTCACAGATACGCAGTATTTT
CSAGRDLTDTQYF
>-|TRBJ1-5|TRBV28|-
TGTGCCAGCAGTTCCCCGACCGGGGGAAGGAGCAATCAGCCCCAGCATTTT
CASSSPTGGRSNQPQHF
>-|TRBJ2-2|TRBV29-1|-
TGCAGCGTCCAGCGTGGGGGAGGAGACATACTTGCCACCGGGGAGCTGTTTTTT
CSVQRGGGDILATGELFF
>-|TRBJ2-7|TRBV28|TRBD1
TGTGCCAGCAGCCCGGGACAGGTGAGGCACGAGCAGTACTTC
CASSPGQVRHEQYF
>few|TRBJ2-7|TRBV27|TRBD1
TGTGCCAGCGCCCCCGGGACAGGGATCGAGCAGTACTTC
CASAPGTGIEQYF
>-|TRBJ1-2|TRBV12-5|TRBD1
TGTGCTAGTGCCGGACAGGGCGGCGAGTATGGCTACACCTTC
CASAGQGGEYGYTF
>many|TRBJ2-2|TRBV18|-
TGTGCCAGCTCACCATTACCAGGGGCGGACGACACCGGGGAGCTGTTTTTT
CASSPLPGADDTGELFF
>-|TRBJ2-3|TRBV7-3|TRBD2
TGTGCCAGCAGCTTAACGTCCGCGGGAGTAGCAGATACGCAGTATTTT
CASSLTSAGVADTQYF
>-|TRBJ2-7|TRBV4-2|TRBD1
TGTGCCAGCAGCCCCTACCGGGGGGACAGGGCTTCTAGCGGCTCCTACGAGCAGTACTTC
CASSPYRGDRASSGSYEQYF
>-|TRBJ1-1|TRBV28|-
TGTGCCAGCAGTTTATCACAGAAGGAAGCTTTCTTT
CASSLSQKEAFF
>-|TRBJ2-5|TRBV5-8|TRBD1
TGTGCCAGCAGCCGTCCGACAGGGTGGATGGAGACCCAGTACTTC
CASSRPTGWMETQYF
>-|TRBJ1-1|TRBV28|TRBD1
TGTGCCAGCACCTTAGGGGACAGGGGGCTGGCTTTCTTT
CASTLGDRGLAFF
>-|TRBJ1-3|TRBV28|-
TGTGCCGGCACGGCGGGGGGTACCGGAAACACCATATATTTT
CAGTAGGTGNTIYF